This T cell receptor beta chain was observed in a study of T cell repertoires in cytomegalovirus infection (dated by TCRdb to between 2018 and 2020). Background on the whole study: The peptide stimulations were aimed at well-studied HLA-B-restricted epitopes as well as recently identified HLA-C-restricted CMV epitopes, whose presentation resists viral immunomodulation. The HLA type of each donor mattered for the analysis, because public TCR beta signatures pointed to carriage of CMV infection along with the matching HLA type.

For CDR1 and CDR2, the germline V gene lists SGHDN and FVKESK. V loses 2 bases, J loses 6 bases, and the germline ends lie 7 bases apart. The CDR3 numbers 13 residues from cysteine through phenylalanine. Just CDR3 DNA is preserved here, 39 bases in frame from base 1. The intended sense of this specimen's treatment or condition label: in vitro stimulation with specific CMV peptide epitopes to enrich CMV-specific T cells. On this clonotype itself: Its target antigen remains unknown. The input lacks base qualities; no much larger clone sits a single base away.

Paper-wide results and their limitations: In both this cohort and an independent cohort of 352 donors, the cumulative frequency of public TCR beta family members distinguished carriers of CMV infection plus the relevant HLA type. The ex vivo response was dominated by HLA-C-restricted CMV-specific TCR beta clonotypes, which also provided the single most frequent clonotype in two of eight donors.

The listed sequencing device is Illumina HiSeq 1500. Clones were called with MiXCR by TCRdb after fastp trimmed the public reads at Q25, and only in-frame beta chains were retained. Every entry covers one CDR3 protein and lists the most common genes and DNA from its rows. Recorded for this sample are hundreds of thousands of distinct CDR3 sequences; roughly 34% of them occurred a single time. Roughly 15% of the sample is in the top ten clones. This sample comprised cultured PBMCs, obtained from culture after CMV antigen stimulation. This sequence was found in a human donor in good health (CMV status not recorded). Some clones in this sample may be carry-over from other donors' samples. Rearrangement joined TRBV14 to TRBJ2-2; no D gene can be assigned with confidence. In nucleotides, the sequence is TGTGCCAGCAGCCAAATTGGGTCCGGGGAGCTGTTTTTT. Its protein product is CASSQIGSGELFF.